One sample yielded the 30 T cell receptor beta chains listed below, sequenced in a study of identical twins' blood T cells. TCRdb fed the 5' RACE reads into MiXCR, producing one record per CDR3 protein. The sample holds a few hundred thousand distinct CDR3 sequences, roughly 31% seen once. Sequenced input: PBMCs. These receptors originate from a woman between 18 and 50 years old in good health.

This chain links TRBV2 with TRBJ1-2; a weak D match, TRBD1 (5 bases). This CDR3 is 13 amino acids long. Germline CDR1 is SNHLY and CDR2 is FYNNEI. Trimming removed 4 bases from V and 8 bases from J, with 14 bases in between. The CDR3 DNA reads TGTGCCAGCAGTGGGGATCAGGGAGTGGGCTACACCTTC. Translation: CASSGDQGVGYTF. Supplemented by reference TRBV2 and TRBJ1-2, the full variable domain reads EPEVTQTPSHQVTQMGQEVILRCVPISNHLYFYWYRQILGQKVEFLVSFYNNEISEKSEIFDDQFSVERPDGSNFTLKIRSTKLEDSAMYFCASSGDQGVGYTFGSGTRLTVV.

This clonotype was seen ten or more times. The J gene is TRBJ2-7, the V gene TRBV6-6, with no clear D. Germline assignment: CDR1 MNHNY and CDR2 SVGAGI (reference sequence). The CDR3 totals 12 residues. The ends were cut back, 4 bases at V and 3 bases at J, with 7 bases in the middle. CDR3 protein: CASSFTNYEQYF. The DNA for the CDR3 is TGTGCCAGCAGTTTCACCAACTACGAGCAGTACTTC.

The chain joins TRBV12-3 or TRBV12-4 to TRBJ1-3, with D possibly matching TRBD1 (5 bases). V lost 6 bases to trimming and J lost 2 bases, with 20 bases between them. CDR3 length: 17 residues. CDR3: CASSPRAGPKAGNTIYF. The CDR3 DNA reads TGTGCCAGCAGCCCTCGGGCAGGGCCAAAGGCTGGAAACACCATATATTTT.

The chain has TRBV5-1 and TRBJ1-1; D uncertain. This CDR3 has 15 amino acids. Trimming shortened V by 1 base and J by 0 bases, and 10 bases separated the two germline ends. Germline CDR1 SGHRS, CDR2 YFSETQ. In nucleotides, the CDR3 is TGCGCCAGCAGCTTGCTCCAGGCTTTGAACACTGAAGCTTTCTTT. Its protein is CASSLLQALNTEAFF. Full variable domain (outside the CDR3, taken from reference TRBV5-1 and TRBJ1-1): KAGVTQTPRYLIKTRGQQVTLSCSPISGHRSVSWYQQTPGQGLQFLFEYFSETQRNKGNFPGRFSGRQFSNSRSEMNVSTLELGDSALYLCASSLLQALNTEAFFGQGTRLTVV.

The V call is TRBV7-2, the J call TRBJ1-3; D might be TRBD1 (5 bases). CDR1 is SGHTA and CDR2 is FQGNSA in the germline V gene. The CDR3 length is 16 residues. V lost 1 base and J 1 base, leaving 11 bases between the germline ends. The CDR3 region is CASSLVAAGSGNTIYF. The CDR3 DNA reads TGTGCCAGCAGCTTAGTGGCGGCAGGGTCTGGAAACACCATATATTTT. Based on the CDR3 plus reference TRBV7-2 and TRBJ1-3, the full variable domain is GAGVSQSPSNKVTEKGKDVELRCDPISGHTALYWYRQSLGQGLEFLIYFQGNSAPDKSGLPSDRFSAERTGGSVSTLTIQRTQQEDSAVYLCASSLVAAGSGNTIYFGEGSWLTVV.

This clonotype was seen at least ten times. The chain is built from TRBV27 and TRBJ1-1; 9 bases are a match to TRBD1. The CDR3 is 14 amino acids. J was trimmed by 0 bases and V by 8 bases; bases with no gene match: 4. The germline V gene has CDR1 MNHEY and CDR2 SMNVEV (reference sequence). CDR3 nucleotides: TGTGCCAGCCGGACAGGGGTCATGAACACTGAAGCTTTCTTT. Residues: CASRTGVMNTEAFF.

This rearrangement joins TRBV20-1 to TRBJ1-2; 8 bases align to TRBD1. The CDR3 runs 11 residues. CDR1 is DFQATT and CDR2 is SNEGSKA in the germline V gene (reference sequence). J lost 8 bases, V lost 6 bases, and 5 bases had no gene match. CDR3 residues: CSAPGTGGYTF. CDR3 nucleotide sequence: TGCAGTGCGCCCGGGACAGGAGGCTACACCTTC.

This clonotype was recorded a few times. The V gene is TRBV7-2, the J gene TRBJ2-5; 10 bases match TRBD2. CDR1 is SGHTA, CDR2 FQGNSA, per germline. Trimming removed 3 bases from V and 5 bases from J; junction bases left unmatched: 12. The CDR3 sequence is 17 residues long. The CDR3: CASSLIRSSGRWETQYF. The CDR3 coding sequence is TGTGCCAGCAGCTTGATAAGGTCTAGCGGGAGATGGGAGACCCAGTACTTC. The full variable domain, rest sourced from reference TRBV7-2 and TRBJ2-5, is GAGVSQSPSNKVTEKGKDVELRCDPISGHTALYWYRQSLGQGLEFLIYFQGNSAPDKSGLPSDRFSAERTGGSVSTLTIQRTQQEDSAVYLCASSLIRSSGRWETQYFGPGTRLLVL.

This clonotype was seen ten or more times. The chain is built from TRBV19 and TRBJ1-2; D possibly corresponds to TRBD1 (5 bases). The V gene's germline CDR1 is LNHDA and CDR2 SQIVND (reference sequence). This CDR3 has 13 residues. Trimming removed 4 bases at V and 6 bases at J, with 12 bases between. The CDR3 here is CASSNQGRHGYTF. As DNA, the CDR3 is TGTGCCAGTAGTAACCAGGGAAGACATGGCTACACCTTC.

This chain joins TRBV3-1 and TRBJ2-5, with 7 bases lining up with TRBD2. CDR3 size: 14 residues. V trimming: 4 bases; J trimming: 7 bases; junction bases outside the gene matches: 9. The V gene's germline CDR1 is LGHDT and CDR2 YNNKEL (reference sequence). CDR3 in amino acids: CASSPLADKGTQYF. The CDR3 nucleotides read TGTGCCAGCAGCCCCCTAGCGGACAAAGGGACCCAGTACTTC.

V usage is TRBV12-3 or TRBV12-4 and J usage is TRBJ2-3; 10 nucleotides line up with TRBD2. There are 17 residues in the CDR3. Unmatched junction bases numbered 9, after V lost 4 bases and J lost 2 bases. CDR3 region: CASSYRTSGLTTDTQYF. The DNA for the CDR3 is TGTGCCAGCAGTTATCGGACTAGCGGACTCACCACAGATACGCAGTATTTT.

This rearrangement joins TRBV29-1 to TRBJ2-7; D possibly corresponds to TRBD2 (6 bases). The germline V gene encodes CDR1 SQVTM and CDR2 ANQGSEA. The CDR3 covers 13 residues. Trimming shortened V by 1 base and J by 6 bases, and 13 bases separated the two germline ends. The CDR3 nucleotides are TGCAGCGTTGAAGGACGGGAGACCTCCGAGCAGTACTTC. It translates to CSVEGRETSEQYF.

The chain has TRBV7-6 and TRBJ1-3; D remains unclear. Trimming took 2 bases from V and 0 from J, leaving 14 bases between them. This CDR3 spans 17 amino acids. Germline V gene lookup returns CDR1 SGHVS and CDR2 FNYEAQ. CDR3 amino acids: CASSLFDTLSSGNTIYF. In nucleotides, the CDR3 is TGTGCCAGCAGCTTATTTGACACTCTGAGCTCTGGAAACACCATATATTTT.

The chain uses TRBV7-9 and TRBJ2-7; 8 bases match TRBD2. V shed 6 bases and J 6 bases; nucleotides not matched to a gene: 13. Germline values: CDR1 SEHNR, CDR2 FQNEAQ (reference sequence). The CDR3 contains 15 residues. CDR3 bases: TGTGCCAGCAGTCCTACTCAGCGGGAGCGCAGCGAGCAGTACTTC. Encoded protein: CASSPTQRERSEQYF.

This clonotype was picked up a small number of times. V and J are TRBV10-3 and TRBJ2-3; 13 bases are shared with TRBD2. Germline V gene lookup returns CDR1 ENHRY and CDR2 SYGVKD. With 3 bases clipped from V and 2 bases from J, the junction kept 2 bases outside the gene matches. CDR3 size: 16 residues. This CDR3 is CAISEGLAGVTDTQYF. The CDR3 nucleotides are TGTGCCATCAGTGAAGGACTAGCGGGAGTCACAGATACGCAGTATTTT.

This clonotype was detected only a few times. The chain is built from TRBV24-1 and TRBJ1-2; 8 bases match TRBD1. This CDR3 has 15 residues. The germline CDR1 and CDR2 sequences are KGHDR and SFDVKD. J lost 0 bases, V lost 6 bases, and 5 bases had no gene match. CDR3 nucleotides: TGTGCCACCAGTCCTGGACAGGGAGCTAACTATGGCTACACCTTC. It translates to CATSPGQGANYGYTF.

This chain links TRBV6-6 with TRBJ2-7; perhaps TRBD2 as D (5 bases). The CDR3 is 15 residues long. The germline V gene has CDR1 MNHNY and CDR2 SVGAGI (reference sequence). The ends were cut back, 0 bases at V and 9 bases at J, with 18 bases in the middle. As DNA, the CDR3 is TGTGCCAGCAGTTACTCGTGGACTCCGAAAGAAGGGCAGTACTTC. This codes for CASSYSWTPKEGQYF.

The genes are TRBV5-6 and TRBJ2-3; 9 bases match TRBD2. The CDR3 has 16 residues. CDR1 and CDR2 from the germline V gene are SGHDT and YYEEEE. V was clipped by 1 base and J by 1 base; unmatched bases: 4. The CDR3 DNA follows: TGTGCCAGCAGCTTGACTTTAGCGGGGGGCACAGATACGCAGTATTTT. Its translation is CASSLTLAGGTDTQYF. Drawing the rest from reference TRBV5-6 and TRBJ2-3, the complete variable domain is DAGVTQSPTHLIKTRGQQVTLRCSPKSGHDTVSWYQQALGQGPQFIFQYYEEEERQRGNFPDRFSGHQFPNYSSELNVNALLLGDSALYLCASSLTLAGGTDTQYFGPGTRLTVL.

Remarks on this clonotype: A read error may account for a junction end that differs from germline. This sequence joins TRBV4-2 and TRBJ1-1, with a possible D match to TRBD1 (5 bases). The CDR3 contains 14 residues. Germline V CDR1 and CDR2: LGHNA, YNFKEQ. CDR3 DNA: TGTGCCGGCAGCCAAGATGGGGGTTTCACTGAAGCCTTCTTT. As protein: CAGSQDGGFTEAFF.

The chain links TRBV5-6 to TRBJ1-4; 9 bases are a match to TRBD1. This CDR3 region has 13 residues. Unmatched junction bases numbered 5, after V lost 1 base and J lost 13 bases. Germline loops: CDR1 SGHDT, CDR2 YYEEEE. The CDR3, as DNA: TGTGCCAGCAGCTTGTTCGACAGGGGGGGACTGTTTTTT. It encodes CASSLFDRGGLFF.

The J gene is TRBJ1-1, the V gene TRBV29-1, with D possibly TRBD1 on 6 matching bases. The CDR3 is 17 amino acids. Germline CDR1 and CDR2: SQVTM and ANQGSEA. V was trimmed by 0 bases and J by 6 bases, leaving 23 bases between them. Written as DNA, the CDR3 is TGCAGCGTTGAAGATCGAGGACAGCTTACGAACAGGGCTGAAGCTTTCTTT. This sequence encodes CSVEDRGQLTNRAEAFF.

This clonotype was detected only a few times. The chain carries TRBV7-9 and TRBJ2-1; D remains ambiguous. Germline V lookup: CDR1 SEHNR, CDR2 FQNEAQ (reference sequence). Trimming pared 1 base from V and 8 bases from J, leaving 6 bases between. This CDR3 contains 12 residues. CDR3 region: CASSLDFDEQFF. CDR3 coding DNA: TGTGCCAGCAGCTTAGATTTCGATGAGCAGTTCTTC.

This chain joins TRBV29-1 and TRBJ1-2, with a tentative D call TRBD1 (5 bases). V shed 1 base and J shed 0 bases, with 15 bases lying between them. The CDR3 is made up of 16 amino acids. The germline gives CDR1 SQVTM, CDR2 ANQGSEA. The DNA of the CDR3 is TGCAGCGTTGAAGCCGTCTTCGTAGGGGCTAACTATGGCTACACCTTC. Encoded protein: CSVEAVFVGANYGYTF.

The gene calls are TRBV6-6 and TRBJ2-1; D possibly corresponds to TRBD2 (6 bases). Germline loops: CDR1 MNHNY, CDR2 SVGAGI (reference sequence). V lost 6 bases, J lost 7 bases, and 13 bases lay in between. This CDR3 is 13 amino acids long. Here the CDR3 reads CASRAGTSNEQFF. For the CDR3, the DNA is TGTGCCAGCAGGGCCGGGACTTCGAATGAGCAGTTCTTC.

This clonotype was observed a handful of times. The gene calls are TRBV2 and TRBJ1-5, with D hard to call. Germline CDR1 is SNHLY and CDR2 is FYNNEI. The V and J ends lost 3 bases and 7 bases respectively, with 13 bases between them. The CDR3 contains 14 residues. This CDR3 reads CASSEYDGSQPQHF. The CDR3 DNA is TGTGCCAGCAGTGAGTACGACGGGTCACAGCCCCAGCATTTT. Full variable domain (missing parts from reference TRBV2 and TRBJ1-5): EPEVTQTPSHQVTQMGQEVILRCVPISNHLYFYWYRQILGQKVEFLVSFYNNEISEKSEIFDDQFSVERPDGSNFTLKIRSTKLEDSAMYFCASSEYDGSQPQHFGDGTRLSIL.

This clonotype was found a few times. The CDR3 region has the DNA TGCGCCAGCAGTGAGAATAATTCACCCCTCCACTTT. Residues: CASSENNSPLHF. The J gene is TRBJ1-6, the V gene TRBV10-1; D call uncertain. Germline loops: CDR1 WNHNN, CDR2 SYGVQD (reference sequence). CDR3 size: 12 residues. V gave up 2 bases and J gave up 5 bases, with 1 base separating them.

The rearrangement joins TRBV12-3 or TRBV12-4 to TRBJ1-1; D not resolved. With 6 bases removed from V and 1 base from J, the gap between germline ends came to 9 bases. This CDR3 contains 13 residues. The CDR3 region has the DNA TGTGCCAGCAGATCGACGGGGAACACTGAAGCTTTCTTT. This gives the protein CASRSTGNTEAFF.

The chain recombines TRBV2 with TRBJ1-5; D is possibly TRBD1 (6 bases). Germline V gives CDR1 SNHLY, CDR2 FYNNEI. Trimming removed 7 bases at V and 6 bases at J, with 10 bases between. The CDR3 contains 12 residues. The CDR3 nucleotides read TGTGCCAGCAACAGGGTCGGTCAGCCCCAGCATTTT. Its protein product is CASNRVGQPQHF.

The chain joins TRBV7-2 to TRBJ1-2; perhaps TRBD1 as D (5 bases). This CDR3 has 15 residues. Germline values: CDR1 SGHTA, CDR2 FQGNSA. Trimming pared 2 bases from V and 4 bases from J, leaving 14 bases between. This CDR3 is CASSLSRDLLYGYTF. Here the CDR3 DNA reads TGTGCCAGCAGCTTATCCCGGGACCTCCTCTATGGCTACACCTTC. The complete variable domain, with remaining parts taken from reference TRBV7-2 and TRBJ1-2, reads GAGVSQSPSNKVTEKGKDVELRCDPISGHTALYWYRQSLGQGLEFLIYFQGNSAPDKSGLPSDRFSAERTGGSVSTLTIQRTQQEDSAVYLCASSLSRDLLYGYTFGSGTRLTVV.

The sample holds many counts of this clonotype. The rearrangement uses TRBV27 and TRBJ2-3; weak D call: TRBD2 (5 bases). The ends were cut back, 3 bases at V and 7 bases at J, with 11 bases in the middle. There are 13 residues in the CDR3. Germline V gene lookup returns CDR1 MNHEY and CDR2 SMNVEV (reference sequence). CDR3 DNA sequence: TGTGCCAGCAGTTTCGGGGAAGGGTATACGCAGTATTTT. Amino acid sequence: CASSFGEGYTQYF.